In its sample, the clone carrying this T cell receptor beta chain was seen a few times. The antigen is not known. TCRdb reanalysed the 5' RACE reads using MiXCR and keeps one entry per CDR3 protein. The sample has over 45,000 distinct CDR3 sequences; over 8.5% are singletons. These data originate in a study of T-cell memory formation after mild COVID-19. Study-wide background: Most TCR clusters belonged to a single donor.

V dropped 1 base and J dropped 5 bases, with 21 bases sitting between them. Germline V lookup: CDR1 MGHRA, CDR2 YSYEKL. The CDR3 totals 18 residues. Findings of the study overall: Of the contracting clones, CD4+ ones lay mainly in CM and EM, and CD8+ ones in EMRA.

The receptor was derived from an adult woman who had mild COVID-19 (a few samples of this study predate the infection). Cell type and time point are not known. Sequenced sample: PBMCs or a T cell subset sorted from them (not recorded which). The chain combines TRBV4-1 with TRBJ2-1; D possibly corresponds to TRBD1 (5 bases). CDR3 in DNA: TGCGCCAGCAGCCAAGTCTTAGGGGTTCAAACCCATAACAATGAGCAGTTCTTC. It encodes CASSQVLGVQTHNNEQFF.